Listed below are T cell receptor beta chains from one sample, sequenced in a study of blood T cell repertoires in COVID-19. Assay: immunoSEQ multiplex PCR; the TCRdb copy retains only in-frame clones and omits some. The sample comprises roughly 87,000 clones, around 72% of which are singletons, and around 15% rests with the top ten. What was sequenced was peripheral blood. The source of these receptors is a woman older than 75 with acute or convalescent COVID-19. Both conserved end residues are part of each CDR3. Each record gives: CDR3 length, J gene, D gene, V gene, clone size, CDR3 DNA, CDR3 protein. The D gene is left open where the match is weak. Where a row states a size, it is once, few, many or the class of an expanded clone; other rows omit it.

18 TRBJ1-2 - TRBV10-3 - TGTGCCATCAGTGAGTCGAAAGGCCTATACCTAGCTAACTATGGCTACACCTTC CAISESKGLYLANYGYTF
13 TRBJ1-2 - TRBV12-3/TRBV12-4 few TGTGCCAGCACGGACAGAGCTAACTATGGCTACACCTTC CASTDRANYGYTF
16 TRBJ1-1 - TRBV4-1 - TGCGCCAGCAGCCAAGATAGGGGACAACCGCGGACTGAAGCTTTCTTT CASSQDRGQPRTEAFF
14 TRBJ1-6 TRBD1 TRBV5-6 once TGTGCCAGCAGCATACAGGGGTATAATTCACCCCTCCACTTT CASSIQGYNSPLHF
12 TRBJ1-6 - TRBV19 - TGTGCCAGTAGTATCCAGGATTCACCCCTCCACTTT CASSIQDSPLHF
13 TRBJ1-2 - TRBV3-1/TRBV3-2 few TGTGCCAGCAGCAGGGGAACTAACTATGGCTACACCTTC CASSRGTNYGYTF
16 TRBJ2-3 TRBD1 TRBV5-1 - TGCGCCAGCAGCTTGGATGGGACAGGGCGTGGAGATACGCAGTATTTT CASSLDGTGRGDTQYF
13 TRBJ1-2 TRBD1 TRBV5-1 - TGCGCCAGCACCGCCCGGACAGGGGAAGGCTACACCTTC CASTARTGEGYTF
15 TRBJ2-7 TRBD1 TRBV5-5 few TGTGCCAGCAGCTTGAAAGGGACAGGCTACTACGAGCAGTACTTC CASSLKGTGYYEQYF
13 TRBJ1-3 - TRBV7-2 - TGTGCCAGCAGCTCCTCCAGTGGAAACACCATATATTTT CASSSSSGNTIYF
13 TRBJ2-3 - TRBV2 - TGTGCCAGCAGTGGGGACAACACAGATACGCAGTATTTT CASSGDNTDTQYF
14 TRBJ1-1 - TRBV27 - TGTGCCAGCAGTTTACGGGGATCCAGTACTGAAGCTTTCTTT CASSLRGSSTEAFF
18 TRBJ2-4 TRBD1 TRBV6-2/TRBV6-3 - TGTGCCAGCAGTTACCGGGGACAGGGCGATTCAGCCAAAAACATTCAGTACTTC CASSYRGQGDSAKNIQYF
13 TRBJ1-5 TRBD1 TRBV3-1/TRBV3-2 - TGTGCCAGCAGCCGGACAGGTTATCAGCCCCAGCATTTT CASSRTGYQPQHF
13 TRBJ1-1 - TRBV6-2/TRBV6-3 - TGTGCCAGCAGTTACCGCGCGACTACTGAAGCTTTCTTT CASSYRATTEAFF
15 TRBJ1-6 - TRBV30 - TGTGCCTGGAGTGTAGCGGGACACCTAAATTCACCCCTCCACTTT CAWSVAGHLNSPLHF
13 TRBJ2-1 - TRBV5-1 once TGCGCCAGCAGCTCGGGGGACGGCGATGAGCAGTTCTTC CASSSGDGDEQFF
13 TRBJ1-2 TRBD1 TRBV19 - TGTGCCAGTACCCGAGACAGGGTAGGGGGCTACACCTTC CASTRDRVGGYTF
15 TRBJ2-1 - TRBV7-3 - TGTGCCAGCAGCTTACTTATCGGGGGGACAGGTGAGCAGTTCTTC CASSLLIGGTGEQFF
14 TRBJ1-1 - TRBV5-4 - TGTGCCAGCCGAAGAGGGGGGGTGAACACTGAAGCTTTCTTT CASRRGGVNTEAFF
14 TRBJ1-6 - TRBV3-1/TRBV3-2 - TGTGCCAGCAGCCAGAGGACATCCTATTCACCCCTCCACTTT CASSQRTSYSPLHF
16 TRBJ2-3 TRBD2 TRBV4-3 - TGCGCCAGCAGCCAAGCACTAGCGGGGGGTGTGGATACGCAGTATTTT CASSQALAGGVDTQYF
16 TRBJ1-6 - TRBV18 - TGTGCCAGCTCCGCGACAGATTCGGATGGGAATTCACCCCTCCACTTT CASSATDSDGNSPLHF
14 TRBJ2-2 - TRBV5-1 - TGCGCCAGCAGCCCGGAGCCTAACACCGGGGAGCTGTTTTTT CASSPEPNTGELFF
15 TRBJ2-3 TRBD1 TRBV6-6 - TGTGCCAGCAGGATGGGACAGGGGAACACAGATACGCAGTATTTT CASRMGQGNTDTQYF
16 TRBJ2-3 - TRBV7-2 - TGTGCCAGCAGGGCTCACCGGGTCCGAGGCGCAGATACGCAGTATTTT CASRAHRVRGADTQYF
13 TRBJ2-5 TRBD2 TRBV4-1 - TGCGCCAGCAGCCGACTAGCGGTGGAGACCCAGTACTTC CASSRLAVETQYF
15 TRBJ2-5 TRBD1 TRBV9 - TGTGCCAGCAGCGGCCGGACAGGGAGGCAGGAGACCCAGTACTTC CASSGRTGRQETQYF
15 TRBJ2-7 TRBD2 TRBV11-3 - TGTGCCAGCAGCTTAGGTGCTAGCGGGGCCTACGAGCAGTACTTC CASSLGASGAYEQYF
14 TRBJ1-1 - TRBV3-1/TRBV3-2 - TGTGCCAGCAGCCACCTGGACAGGAACACTGAAGCTTTCTTT CASSHLDRNTEAFF
14 TRBJ1-2 - TRBV9 once TGTGCCAGCAGCGCACACCCGGACAGCTATGGCTACACCTTC CASSAHPDSYGYTF
18 TRBJ2-3 TRBD2 TRBV9 - TGTGCCAGCAGCGTAGGTACTAGCGGGGGGCTAAACACAGATACGCAGTATTTT CASSVGTSGGLNTDTQYF
14 TRBJ1-5 - TRBV5-1 few TGCGCCAGCAGCTTGTCCGGGTCTGACCAGCCCCAGCATTTT CASSLSGSDQPQHF
12 TRBJ2-7 TRBD1 TRBV29-1 few TGCAGCGTTTGGGACAGGGTTGACGAGCAGTACTTC CSVWDRVDEQYF
13 TRBJ1-4 TRBD1 TRBV6-5 - TGTGCCAGCAGAGGGACAGGGAGGGAAAAACTGTTTTTT CASRGTGREKLFF